This TCR beta chain stems from a study of blood T cell repertoires in COVID-19. Sequencing was performed with immunoSEQ multiplex PCR; in TCRdb, only in-frame clones are kept and a portion is missing. This sample yields a few hundred thousand clones, of which around 89% are seen a single time; over 1% belongs to the top ten. Per the germline V gene, CDR1 is SGHAT and CDR2 is FQNNGV. The CDR3 has 14 amino acids. J lost 6 bases, V lost 5 bases, and 4 bases had no gene match. This clone was observed a few times. The J gene is TRBJ1-5, the V gene TRBV11-2; 10 positions agree with TRBD1. Input material: PBMCs or T cells enriched from blood (not recorded which). This sequence originates from a woman aged 40 to 50 with acute COVID-19. The CDR3 spells CASSLTGGSQPQHF. The CDR3 DNA reads TGTGCCAGCAGCCTGACAGGGGGCAGTCAGCCCCAGCATTTT.